This T cell receptor (beta chain) was observed in a study of T cells expressing NK-cell markers (dated by TCRdb to between 2020 and 2021). Context from the whole study: In sorted CD3+CD56+NKG2C+, CD3+CD56+NKG2C- and CD3+CD56-NKG2C+ T-cell subsets from about 8 donors, TCR beta-chain repertoires were profiled. Among the eight sequenced donors, seven were HCMV-seropositive and one was HCMV-seronegative. The eight sequenced donors were randomly selected healthy volunteers, three men and five women. Illumina HiSeq 2000/2500, MiSeq or NextSeq was used to sequence libraries as 2 x 150 bp reads.

Instrument used: Illumina HiSeq 2000. TCR beta cDNA libraries were prepared using 5'RACE template switching, which introduced a universal primer site and unique molecular identifiers. cDNA synthesis was primed from the TCR beta constant segment and was followed by two successive PCR amplification steps. The source study handled its data this way. MIGEC was used to demultiplex reads and group reads by UMI, and MiTCR was used to assemble and quantify clonotypes. To exclude erroneous sequences, any TCR cDNA sequence not supported by at least two reads was discarded. The tcR package was used for downstream repertoire analysis, and clonotypes were matched between fractions using CDR3 nucleotide sequence together with V segment. Antigen specificity was annotated against VDJdb with VDJmatch, allowing one amino acid substitution in CDR3. Reprocessed by TCRdb, the reads give a single entry per CDR3 protein sequence, without DNA. TCRdb's processing, not the authors', yielded these V and J calls. The sample table holds hundreds of thousands of distinct CDR3 sequences. The ten largest clones take up 4% to 5% of the sample.

Results the study describes overall, beyond this receptor: In six donors, the dominant CD3+CD56+NKG2C+ clonotypes were among the top 10 CD8+ clonotypes and accounted for about 1.0-7.5% of CD8+ T cells. Whether the expanded NKG2C-expressing T cell clones were specific for HCMV antigens remained unclear. Those dominant clonotypes were again the most abundant among CD3+CD56-NKG2C+ cells in a handful of donors, at about 25-60.1%.

HCMV serostatus was determined by detecting HCMV-specific IgG in serum with a commercial ELISA kit. Ficoll density gradient centrifugation was used to isolate peripheral blood mononuclear cells from blood. On this clonotype: Its antigen remains unidentified.

The TCR comes from a woman aged 18-70 years in good health. Sequenced material: blood T cells: a sorted CD56 or NKG2C T cell subset, CD4+ or CD8+ T cells, or bulk PBMC T cells (not recorded which).

The CDR3 reads CASSVGWTETQYF. The chain is made from TRBV9 and TRBJ2-5. Measured from the cysteine to the phenylalanine, the CDR3 is 13 residues long. Only the protein is available. CDR1 and CDR2, looked up from the germline V gene, are SGDLS and YYNGEE.